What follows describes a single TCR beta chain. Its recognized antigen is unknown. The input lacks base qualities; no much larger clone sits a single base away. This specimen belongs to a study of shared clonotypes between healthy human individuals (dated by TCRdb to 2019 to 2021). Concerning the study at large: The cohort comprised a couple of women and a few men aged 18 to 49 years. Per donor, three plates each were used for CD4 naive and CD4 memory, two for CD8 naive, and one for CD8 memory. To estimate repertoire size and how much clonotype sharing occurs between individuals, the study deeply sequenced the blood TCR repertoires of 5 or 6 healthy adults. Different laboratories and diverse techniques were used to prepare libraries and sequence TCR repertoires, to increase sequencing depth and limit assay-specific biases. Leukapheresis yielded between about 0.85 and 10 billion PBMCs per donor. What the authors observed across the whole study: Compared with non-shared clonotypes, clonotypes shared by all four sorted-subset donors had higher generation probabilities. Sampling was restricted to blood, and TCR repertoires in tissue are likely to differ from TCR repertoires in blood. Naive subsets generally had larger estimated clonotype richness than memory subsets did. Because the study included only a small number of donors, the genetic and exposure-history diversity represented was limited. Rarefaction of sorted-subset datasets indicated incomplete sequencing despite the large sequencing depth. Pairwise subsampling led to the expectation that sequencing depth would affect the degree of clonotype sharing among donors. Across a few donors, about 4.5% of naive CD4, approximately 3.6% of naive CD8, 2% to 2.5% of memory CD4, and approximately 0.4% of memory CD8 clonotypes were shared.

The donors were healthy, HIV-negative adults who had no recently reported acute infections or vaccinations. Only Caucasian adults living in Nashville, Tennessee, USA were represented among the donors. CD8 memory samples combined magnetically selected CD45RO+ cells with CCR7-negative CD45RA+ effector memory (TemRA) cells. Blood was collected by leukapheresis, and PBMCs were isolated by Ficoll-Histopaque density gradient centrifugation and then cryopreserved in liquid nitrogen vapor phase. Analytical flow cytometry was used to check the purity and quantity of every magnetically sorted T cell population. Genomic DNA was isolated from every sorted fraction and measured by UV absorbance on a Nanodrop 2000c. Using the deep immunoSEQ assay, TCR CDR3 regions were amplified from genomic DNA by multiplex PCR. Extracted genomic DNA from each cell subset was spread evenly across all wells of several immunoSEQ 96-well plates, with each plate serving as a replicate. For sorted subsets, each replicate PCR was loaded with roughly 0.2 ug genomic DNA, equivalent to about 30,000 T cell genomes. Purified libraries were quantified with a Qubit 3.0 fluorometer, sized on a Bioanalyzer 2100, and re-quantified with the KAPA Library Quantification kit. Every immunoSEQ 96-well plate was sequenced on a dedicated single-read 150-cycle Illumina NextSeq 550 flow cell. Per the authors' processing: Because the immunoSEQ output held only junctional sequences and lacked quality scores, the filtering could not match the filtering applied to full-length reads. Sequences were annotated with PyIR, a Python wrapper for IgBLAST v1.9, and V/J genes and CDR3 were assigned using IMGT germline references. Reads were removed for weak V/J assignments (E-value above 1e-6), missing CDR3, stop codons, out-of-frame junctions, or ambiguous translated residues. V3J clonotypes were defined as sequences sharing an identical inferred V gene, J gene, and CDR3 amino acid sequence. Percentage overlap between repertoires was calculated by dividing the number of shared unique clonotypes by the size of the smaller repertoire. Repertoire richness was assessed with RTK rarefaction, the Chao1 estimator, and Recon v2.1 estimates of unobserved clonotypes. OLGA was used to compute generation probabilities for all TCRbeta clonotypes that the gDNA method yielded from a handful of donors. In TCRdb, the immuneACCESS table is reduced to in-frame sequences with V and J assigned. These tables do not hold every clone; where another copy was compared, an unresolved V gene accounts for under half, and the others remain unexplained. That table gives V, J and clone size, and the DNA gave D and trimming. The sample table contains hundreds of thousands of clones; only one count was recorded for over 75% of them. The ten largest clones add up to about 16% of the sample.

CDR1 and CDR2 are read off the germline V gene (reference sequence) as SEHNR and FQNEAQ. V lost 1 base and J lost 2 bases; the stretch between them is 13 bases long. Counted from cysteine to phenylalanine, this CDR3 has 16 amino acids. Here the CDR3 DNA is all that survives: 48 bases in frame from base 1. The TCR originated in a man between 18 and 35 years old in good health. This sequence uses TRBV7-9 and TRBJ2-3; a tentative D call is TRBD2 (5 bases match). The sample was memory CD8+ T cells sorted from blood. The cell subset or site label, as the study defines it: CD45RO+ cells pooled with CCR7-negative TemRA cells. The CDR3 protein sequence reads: CASSLVSGGPTDTQYF. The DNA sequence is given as TGTGCCAGCAGCTTAGTCAGCGGCGGTCCCACAGATACGCAGTATTTT.